These T cell receptor beta chains were read from a single sample in a study of control samples from healthy donors and cancer patients. The assay was immunoSEQ multiplex PCR, and TCRdb's table has in-frame clones only and misses some. Of some 51,000 clones in the sample, around 95% were seen once. Sequenced input: blood. The receptors were gathered from a woman aged 18-30 years in good health. Both conserved end residues are part of each CDR3. A D gene is named only where the DNA matches it firmly. Clone size is stated in some rows and not others, as once, few, many or a class when expanded.

size	D	J	V	DNA	CDR3
once	NA	TRBJ2-3	TRBV10-1	TGCGCCAGCTCTGCTTCGGGACACCGAGATACGCAGTATTTT	CASSASGHRDTQYF
NA	NA	TRBJ2-4	TRBV10-2	TGCGCCAGCAGCCCGGATCAGGGCTATCCCGGGAACATTCAGTACTTC	CASSPDQGYPGNIQYF
NA	NA	TRBJ1-2	TRBV9	TGTGCCAGCAGCGTAGCTACGGGGTTTGGGGGGGACTATGGCTACACCTTC	CASSVATGFGGDYGYTF
NA	TRBD2	TRBJ2-7	TRBV6-6	TGTGCCAGCAGTTACTTAGCGGGGGGTACCTACGAGCAGTACTTC	CASSYLAGGTYEQYF
NA	NA	TRBJ2-1	TRBV5-1	TGCGCCAGCAGTCCGCCCACAGGGTCCAATAATGAGCAGTTCTTC	CASSPPTGSNNEQFF
NA	NA	TRBJ1-1	TRBV2	TGTGCCAGCAGTCCGGACAGATGGAACACTGAAGCTTTCTTT	CASSPDRWNTEAFF
NA	TRBD1	TRBJ1-4	TRBV6-5	TGTGCCAGCAGTCCCGGGACAGGGGTCGGGGAAAAACTGTTTTTT	CASSPGTGVGEKLFF
NA	NA	TRBJ1-4	TRBV19	TGTGCCCCTAAGAGTGGGAGGGAGGAGGAAAAACTGTTTTTT	CAPKSGREEEKLFF
NA	NA	TRBJ1-1	TRBV12-2	TGTGCAAGTCGCTTAGTTCTAGTAGCGAACACTGAAGCTTTCTTT	CASRLVLVANTEAFF
NA	TRBD1	TRBJ1-2	TRBV6-5	TGTGCCAGCAGTTACCAAGGAGGGGGCTGGGGCTACACCTTC	CASSYQGGGWGYTF
NA	TRBD2	TRBJ2-7	TRBV6-5	TGTGCCAGCTCGCGGGGGGTCGAGCAGTACTTC	CASSRGVEQYF
NA	NA	TRBJ1-6	TRBV5-1	TGCGCCAGCAGCGGCCGGGTAGGGAATTCACCCCTCCACTTT	CASSGRVGNSPLHF
NA	NA	TRBJ1-5	TRBV7-9	TGTGCCAGCAGCTCGATAGGCGAGCAGGGAAACCATCAGCCCCAGCATTTT	CASSSIGEQGNHQPQHF